This T cell receptor beta chain derives from a study of blood T cells in healthy people across ages. Combining a sample-barcoded 5' primer with a J-beta primer mix, a second PCR ran for about 6 to 12 cycles. TCRdb called the 5' RACE reads again in MiXCR, with one record for every CDR3 protein. The sample has just under 900,000 distinct CDR3 sequences, roughly 26% seen once; the top ten hold 15% to 20%. A remark on this clonotype: One base away lies a much larger clone, so this may be a sequencing read error.

The CDR3 is 15 residues long. The ends lost 7 bases at V and 5 bases at J; junction bases unmatched: 10. CDR1 SGHDN and CDR2 FVKESK come from the germline V gene. The chain is built from TRBV14 and TRBJ2-5, with 10 bases lining up with TRBD2. Sequencing was carried out using blood. The TCR originated in a woman aged 80 or older in good health. CDR3 in DNA: TGTGCCAGCATGGTACTAGCGGGATTTTGGGAGACCCAGTACTTC. It translates to CASMVLAGFWETQYF.